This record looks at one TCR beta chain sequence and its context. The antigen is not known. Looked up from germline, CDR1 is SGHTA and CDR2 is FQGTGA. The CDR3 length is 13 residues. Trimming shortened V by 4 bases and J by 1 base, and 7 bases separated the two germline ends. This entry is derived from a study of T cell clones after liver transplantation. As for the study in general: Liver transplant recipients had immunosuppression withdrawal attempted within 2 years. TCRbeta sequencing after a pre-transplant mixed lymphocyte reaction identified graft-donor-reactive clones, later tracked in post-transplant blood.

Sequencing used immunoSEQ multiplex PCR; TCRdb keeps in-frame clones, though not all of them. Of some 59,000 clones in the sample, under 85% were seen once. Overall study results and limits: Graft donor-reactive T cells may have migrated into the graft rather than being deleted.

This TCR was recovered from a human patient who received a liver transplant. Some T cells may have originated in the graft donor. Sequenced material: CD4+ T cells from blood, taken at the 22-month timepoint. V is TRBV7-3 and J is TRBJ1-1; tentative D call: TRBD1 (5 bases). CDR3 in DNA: TGTGCCAGCAGCTCACAGGCGAACACTGAAGCTTTCTTT. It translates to CASSSQANTEAFF.